This entry lists 7 T cell receptor beta chains sequenced from one sample in a study of beta chain features in type 1 diabetes. cDNA synthesis used the whole RNA isolate, giving expressed TCRB sequences. Repertoires were generated with immunoSEQ multiplex PCR, while TCRdb's copy carries only in-frame clones and drops some. Of 500,000 to 700,000 clones detected, around 15% appear once; the ten largest clones hold 0.093%. The sample consisted of naive CD4+ T cells from blood. All receptors come from a young man in good health.

This chain uses TRBV18 with TRBJ2-4, with D perhaps matching TRBD2 (6 bases). Germline V lookup: CDR1 KGHSH, CDR2 LQKENI. The V and J ends lost 6 bases and 0 bases respectively, with 12 bases between them. This CDR3 comprises 15 residues. The CDR3 coding sequence is TGTGCCAGCTCCACCGGGGGATTAGCCAAAAACATTCAGTACTTC. Translation gives CASSTGGLAKNIQYF.

This clone was found a few times. The CDR3 sequence: CASSGSGYEQYF. The CDR3 bases are TGTGCCAGCAGTGGTTCGGGGTACGAGCAGTACTTC. This sequence joins TRBV6-6 and TRBJ2-7, with D possibly matching TRBD2 (5 bases). CDR3 length equals 12 residues. Germline loops: CDR1 MNHNY, CDR2 SVGAGI (reference sequence). Trimming removed 5 bases from V and 4 bases from J, with 9 bases in between.

For this clone: The same CDR3 arises from other DNA sequences in this sample as well. The J gene is TRBJ2-1, the V gene TRBV18; D not resolved. Trimming removed 3 bases from V and 7 bases from J, with 4 bases in between. The CDR3 has 11 residues. Germline assignment: CDR1 KGHSH and CDR2 LQKENI. The CDR3 region is CASSPENEQFF. CDR3 DNA: TGTGCCAGCTCACCCGAAAATGAGCAGTTCTTC.

With respect to this clone: This specimen includes other DNA sequences encoding the same CDR3. The chain combines TRBV9 with TRBJ2-2; 9 bases are shared with TRBD2. The CDR3 runs to 17 residues. Germline assignment: CDR1 SGDLS and CDR2 YYNGEE. V gave up 0 bases and J gave up 1 base; unmatched junction bases: 4. The CDR3 reads CASSVGVAGVNTGELFF. CDR3 coding DNA: TGTGCCAGCAGCGTAGGGGTAGCGGGGGTGAACACCGGGGAGCTGTTTTTT.

A few counts support this clone. This chain uses TRBV28 with TRBJ2-1; tentatively, D is TRBD1 (5 bases). The CDR3 spans 11 residues. Germline loops: CDR1 MDHEN, CDR2 SYDVKM. The CDR3 DNA reads TGTGGGAGTCTAGGGGTCAATGAGCAGTTCTTC. Translating gives CGSLGVNEQFF.

This chain connects TRBV4-1 to TRBJ2-3; TRBD1 aligns across 9 bases. The germline CDR1 and CDR2 sequences are MGHRA and YSYEKL. The V segment lost 5 bases and the J segment 7 bases; nucleotides outside the gene matches: 7. This CDR3 is built from 14 residues. The CDR3 bases are TGCGCCAGCAGCGTACAGGGGGCAGTAAATACGCAGTATTTT. Translating gives CASSVQGAVNTQYF.

This clone came up a few times. The chain links TRBV30 to TRBJ1-2; no firm D call. The V end lost 1 base, the J end lost 2 bases, and 11 bases lay between the germline ends. The CDR3 runs to 14 residues. Germline V gene sequence: CDR1 GTSNPN, CDR2 SVGIG (reference sequence). Written as DNA, the CDR3 is TGTGCCTGGAGTGGTGTATCTCGAAACTATGGCTACACCTTC. It encodes CAWSGVSRNYGYTF.